The 9 T cell receptor beta chains listed next were all sequenced from one sample in a study of PD-1 blockade in classical Hodgkin lymphoma. This table comes from immunoSEQ multiplex PCR, and its TCRdb copy is limited to in-frame clones, with some not included. The profile shows about 12,000 clones, under 85% of them singletons. Each patient's relapse followed autologous stem cell transplantation, and brentuximab vedotin exposure varied. Using magnetic negative selection, the CD4+ T cells were separated out of thawed PBMCs. The material sequenced was CD4+ T cells from blood, taken at baseline. The receptor source for this set is a human donor with classical Hodgkin lymphoma.

V usage is TRBV6-5 and J usage is TRBJ2-2, with TRBD1 as a possible D gene (6 bases). Trimming took off 5 bases at V and 5 bases at J, with 15 bases between the two ends. Germline CDR1 MNHEY, CDR2 SVGAGI. This CDR3 is 15 amino acids long. Here the CDR3 reads CASSTTGSSTGELFF. CDR3 nucleotides: TGTGCCAGCAGTACCACAGGGTCTTCGACCGGGGAGCTGTTTTTT.

The chain is built from TRBV9 and TRBJ2-7, with 7 positions matching TRBD2. CDR1 SGDLS and CDR2 YYNGEE come from the germline V gene. There are 16 residues in the CDR3. Unmatched junction bases numbered 15, after V lost 3 bases and J lost 6 bases. CDR3 coding DNA: TGTGCCAGCAGCGCCGTATCGGGGGGTGTAAAGAGCGAGCAGTACTTC. Protein sequence: CASSAVSGGVKSEQYF.

The chain carries TRBV13 and TRBJ1-4; D remains unclear. From germline, CDR1 is PRHDT and CDR2 FYEKMQ (reference sequence). With 2 bases removed from V and 8 bases from J, the gap between germline ends came to 9 bases. The CDR3 is 13 amino acids. CDR3 bases: TGTGCCAGCAGCTTAAGGGTTGGAGAAAAACTGTTTTTT. Translating it yields CASSLRVGEKLFF.

The table lists this clone with a few counts. The chain is built from TRBV5-1 and TRBJ1-2; TRBD1 matches 8 bases. V lost 4 bases and J lost 6; bases outside the gene matches: 8. Germline V CDR1 and CDR2: SGHRS, YFSETQ. The CDR3 has 14 residues. The CDR3 region is CASSRGQGANGYTF. CDR3 DNA sequence: TGCGCCAGCAGCCGGGGGCAGGGGGCGAATGGCTACACCTTC. The complete variable domain, with remaining parts taken from reference TRBV5-1 and TRBJ1-2, reads KAGVTQTPRYLIKTRGQQVTLSCSPISGHRSVSWYQQTPGQGLQFLFEYFSETQRNKGNFPGRFSGRQFSNSRSEMNVSTLELGDSALYLCASSRGQGANGYTFGSGTRLTVV.

V and J are TRBV5-1 and TRBJ2-2, with 9 positions matching TRBD1. V shed 4 bases and J 1 base; nucleotides not matched to a gene: 2. The CDR3 length is 15 residues. Germline CDR1 SGHRS, CDR2 YFSETQ. The CDR3 DNA reads as TGCGCCAGCAGCGTGGGACAGGGGAACACCGGGGAGCTGTTTTTT. Amino acids: CASSVGQGNTGELFF.

This clone has only a few counts. This chain joins TRBV4-2 and TRBJ2-1; D gene unclear. Germline loops: CDR1 LGHNA, CDR2 YNFKEQ. Trimming shortened V by 0 bases and J by 4 bases, and 13 bases separated the two germline ends. This CDR3 region has 16 residues. CDR3 residues: CASSQDYRIDYNEQFF. CDR3 in DNA: TGTGCCAGCAGCCAAGATTACAGAATTGATTACAATGAGCAGTTCTTC.

The chain couples TRBV6-6 to TRBJ2-7; D unclear. The CDR3 length is 12 residues. CDR1 and CDR2 from the germline V gene are MNHNY and SVGAGI (reference sequence). V gave up 2 bases and J gave up 2 bases, with 4 bases separating them. CDR3 amino acids: CASSYKAYEQYF. The CDR3 DNA reads as TGTGCCAGCAGTTACAAAGCCTACGAGCAGTACTTC.

The gene calls are TRBV7-2 and TRBJ2-5, with 12 bases identical to TRBD2. The germline V gene encodes CDR1 SGHTA and CDR2 FQGNSA. CDR3 length: 17 amino acids. V lost 1 base to trimming and J lost 8 bases; unmatched junction nucleotides: 11. The CDR3 DNA reads as TGTGCCAGCAGCTTAGAGGCTAGCGGGGGGGGGCTTCGAACCCAGTACTTC. As protein: CASSLEASGGGLRTQYF.

The J gene is TRBJ2-7, the V gene TRBV2; 7 bases line up with TRBD2. With 8 bases clipped from V and 7 bases from J, the junction kept 2 bases outside the gene matches. This CDR3 contains 10 residues. Per the germline V gene, CDR1 is SNHLY and CDR2 is FYNNEI. The CDR3 here is CASGRVEQYF. The CDR3 DNA reads TGTGCCAGCGGGAGGGTTGAGCAGTACTTC.